This T cell receptor (beta chain) derives from a study of technical replicates of blood from a few donors. Some clones are missing from TCRdb's copy, which holds only in-frame ones; the method was immunoSEQ multiplex PCR. The sample holds about 81,000 clones; roughly four fifths are singletons and the top ten take nearly 4%. The V end lost 5 bases, the J end lost 2 bases, and 13 bases lay between the germline ends. There are 14 residues in the CDR3. The V gene's germline CDR1 is SGHTA and CDR2 FQGNSA. The source is a human donor in good health. Some clones in this sample may be carry-over from other donors' samples. This chain joins TRBV7-2 and TRBJ2-7, with D possibly being TRBD1 (6 bases). Sequenced input: PBMCs. CDR3 loop: CASSRRDKTYEQYF. CDR3 bases: TGTGCCAGCAGCCGACGGGACAAGACCTACGAGCAGTACTTC.